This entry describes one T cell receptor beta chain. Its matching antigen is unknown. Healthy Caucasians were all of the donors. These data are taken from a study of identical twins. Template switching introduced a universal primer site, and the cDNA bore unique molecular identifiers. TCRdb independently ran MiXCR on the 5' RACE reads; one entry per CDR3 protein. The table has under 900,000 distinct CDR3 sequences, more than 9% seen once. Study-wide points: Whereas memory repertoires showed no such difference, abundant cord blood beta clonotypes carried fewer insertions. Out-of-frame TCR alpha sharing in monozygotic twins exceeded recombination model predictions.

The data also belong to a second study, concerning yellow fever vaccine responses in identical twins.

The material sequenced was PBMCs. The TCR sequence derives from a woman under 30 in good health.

The CDR3 sequence: CSVAGGSSYEQYF. In DNA form, the CDR3 reads TGCAGCGTCGCCGGGGGGAGCTCCTACGAGCAGTACTTC. The J gene is TRBJ2-7, the V gene TRBV29-1; 7 nucleotides agree with TRBD2. Trimming removed 6 bases from V and 0 bases from J; junction bases left unmatched: 5. This CDR3 has 13 amino acids. CDR1 SQVTM and CDR2 ANQGSEA come from the germline V gene.